This TCR beta chain was sequenced in a study of blood T cell repertoires in COVID-19. TCRdb keeps only in-frame clones here, not all; method: immunoSEQ multiplex PCR. The sample has about 40,000 clones; roughly 88% are singletons. Germline-derived CDR1 and CDR2 are SEHNR and FQNEAQ (reference sequence). J lost 4 bases, V lost 3 bases, and 4 bases had no gene match. The CDR3 length is 14 residues. This TCR was recovered from a woman in her seventies with acute or convalescent COVID-19. This chain links TRBV7-9 with TRBJ2-5; 8 nucleotides line up with TRBD1. The source material was peripheral blood. The CDR3 is CASSFTGGGETQYF. Here the CDR3 DNA reads TGTGCCAGCAGCTTTACAGGGGGTGGAGAGACCCAGTACTTC.